The sequence of this T cell receptor (beta chain) was determined in a study of cytomegalovirus exposure and HLA in healthy donors. General study results and limits: 150 or so TCR beta chains were listed as cytomegalovirus-associated. V- and J-gene trimming in TCR beta was tied to a missense DCLRE1C variant by an analysis performed later. Association of around 17,000 TCR beta sequences with HLA alleles was found at 0.05 false discovery rate in a later analysis. In an earlier analysis, about 87% or about 30%: the productive usage of most TCR beta V segments.

For this clone: Antigen specificity is unknown.

60 Vbeta and 13 Jbeta primers were used in PCR. Only in-frame clones appear in the TCRdb table, and some are missing; sequencing was by immunoSEQ multiplex PCR. The sample yields about 200,000 clones, 75% to 90% seen once. The V gene's germline CDR1 is SNHLY and CDR2 FYNNEI. The CDR3 is made up of 16 amino acids. Trimming pared 5 bases from V and 2 bases from J, leaving 16 bases between. The V call is TRBV2, the J call TRBJ1-5, with TRBD1 as a possible D gene (6 bases). The receptor comes from a woman aged 50 to 60 in good health and CMV-seropositive. Source material: PBMCs. CDR3 sequence reads: CASSNQQGVGNQPQHF. As DNA, the CDR3 is TGTGCCAGCAGTAACCAACAGGGAGTTGGCAATCAGCCCCAGCATTTT.